The 12 T cell receptor beta chains below were found in one sample sequenced in a study of blood T cells in healthy people across ages. Alongside a J-beta primer mix, a sample-barcoded 5' primer served in a second PCR lasting roughly 7 to 11 cycles. TCRdb itself ran the 5' RACE reads through MiXCR, one entry per CDR3 protein. Altogether hundreds of thousands of distinct CDR3 sequences are present, over 20% being singletons, with the ten largest covering 3.5% to 4%. The sequencing input was blood. The receptors originated from a man between 65 and 85 years old in good health.

This clonotype was counted between two and nine times. The gene calls are TRBV5-6 and TRBJ2-1, with a possible D match to TRBD2 (6 bases). V lost 1 base and J 8 bases, leaving 16 bases between the germline ends. The CDR3 runs 15 residues. Per germline, CDR1 SGHDT and CDR2 YYEEEE. The CDR3 DNA sequence: TGTGCCAGCAGCTTGCCGGGACTTATTCTCCATGAGCAGTTCTTC. Translating gives CASSLPGLILHEQFF.

The table lists this clonotype with many counts. J is TRBJ2-4 and V is TRBV7-8, with 8 positions matching TRBD2. This CDR3 is 17 amino acids long. The V gene's germline CDR1 is SGHVS and CDR2 FQNEAQ. The ends lost 2 bases at V and 3 bases at J; junction bases unmatched: 9. The CDR3 sequence: CASSLSTGGAGKNIQYF. DNA of the CDR3: TGTGCCAGCAGCTTATCGACGGGAGGGGCAGGCAAAAACATTCAGTACTTC. The whole variable domain, filled in from reference TRBV7-8 and TRBJ2-4, reads GAGVSQSPRYKVAKRGQDVALRCDPISGHVSLFWYQQALGQGPEFLTYFQNEAQLDKSGLPSDRFFAERPEGSVSTLKIQRTQQEDSAVYLCASSLSTGGAGKNIQYFGAGTRLSVL.

This clonotype has a handful of counts. The chain recombines TRBV4-2 with TRBJ2-5; D call uncertain. In germline, CDR1 is LGHNA, CDR2 YNFKEQ. The V gene lost 1 base and the J gene lost 5 bases, with 5 bases spanning the gap. CDR3 length: 12 amino acids. This CDR3 reads CASSQGPETQYF. In DNA, the CDR3 is TGTGCCAGCAGCCAAGGGCCGGAGACCCAGTACTTC.

In its sample, this clonotype was seen many times. The genes are TRBV11-2 and TRBJ1-2; no reliable D call. V lost 1 base, J lost 6 bases, and 12 bases lay in between. The length of the CDR3 is 14 residues. The V gene's germline CDR1 is SGHAT and CDR2 FQNNGV. The chain's CDR3 is CASSLVTPSNGYTF. DNA of the CDR3: TGTGCCAGCAGCTTAGTTACCCCATCGAATGGCTACACCTTC.

This clonotype was seen only a few times. The V and J genes are TRBV12-3 or TRBV12-4 and TRBJ2-2; 8 nucleotides align to TRBD2. V lost 6 bases and J lost 7; bases outside the gene matches: 13. The CDR3 length is 16 residues. CDR3 region: CASSRAGGPTDGELFF. DNA of the CDR3: TGTGCCAGCAGCCGCGCGGGAGGACCTACGGACGGGGAGCTGTTTTTT.

This clonotype was seen a handful of times. This chain connects TRBV11-2 to TRBJ2-3; no definite D call. The V end lost 4 bases, the J end lost 1 base, and 9 bases lay between the germline ends. In germline, CDR1 is SGHAT, CDR2 FQNNGV. CDR3 size: 14 residues. The CDR3 here is CASSSGWGTDTQYF. The CDR3 DNA reads TGTGCCAGCAGCTCAGGCTGGGGCACAGATACGCAGTATTTT.

The CDR3 spells CASSIRGAGPQETQYF. CDR3 nucleotide sequence: TGTGCCAGTAGCATACGAGGGGCGGGACCCCAAGAGACCCAGTACTTC. V usage is TRBV19 and J usage is TRBJ2-5; tentative D call: TRBD2 (6 bases). The length of the CDR3 is 16 residues. Trimming removed 6 bases from V and 1 base from J, with 18 bases in between. From germline, CDR1 is LNHDA and CDR2 SQIVND (reference sequence).

This clonotype has at least ten counts. The chain couples TRBV28 to TRBJ1-2; D remains ambiguous. The V end lost 6 bases, the J end lost 2 bases, and 10 bases lay between the germline ends. CDR3 length equals 13 residues. Germline V lookup: CDR1 MDHEN, CDR2 SYDVKM. The chain's CDR3 is CASSEGRNYGYTF. CDR3 bases: TGTGCCAGCAGCGAAGGGCGGAACTATGGCTACACCTTC.

This clonotype was observed at least ten times. The chain has TRBV20-1 and TRBJ2-2, with D possibly matching TRBD1 (6 bases). The V end lost 3 bases, the J end lost 2 bases, and 10 bases lay between the germline ends. The germline V gene has CDR1 DFQATT and CDR2 SNEGSKA (reference sequence). The CDR3 spans 14 residues. The CDR3 spells CSASRQVNTGELFF. The CDR3 DNA follows: TGCAGTGCTAGCCGACAGGTTAACACCGGGGAGCTGTTTTTT.

There are a few counts of this clonotype. The CDR3 DNA sequence: TGTGCCAGCAGTGCCGTGGGACTAGCGGGAGAGGCCCGTCAATACTTC. It specifies CASSAVGLAGEARQYF. The V and J genes are TRBV25-1 and TRBJ2-4; 14 positions agree with TRBD2. The V segment lost 4 bases and the J segment 16 bases; nucleotides outside the gene matches: 15. The CDR3 has 16 amino acids. Germline V gives CDR1 MGHDK, CDR2 SYGVNS. The whole variable domain, remainder taken from reference TRBV25-1 and TRBJ2-4, is EADIYQTPRYLVIGTGKKITLECSQTMGHDKMYWYQQDPGMELHLIHYSYGVNSTEKGDLSSESTVSRIRTEHFPLTLESARPSHTSQYLCASSAVGLAGEARQYFGAGTRLSVL.

This chain links TRBV4-3 with TRBJ2-5, with D possibly called TRBD1 or TRBD2 (5 bases each). The tail of the sequence fits TRBJ2-1 better, so the J call may be wrong. CDR3 length equals 14 residues. Germline CDR1 is LGHNA and CDR2 is YSLEER. CDR3 bases: TGCGCCAGCAGCCAAGATATGGGACGTAGTGGGCAGTTCTTC. Its translation is CASSQDMGRSGQFF.

The V call is TRBV20-1, the J call TRBJ2-5, with TRBD2 matching over 8 bases. The J call may be faulty, since TRBJ2-7 better matches the DNA end. The CDR3 loop spans 14 amino acids. CDR1 is DFQATT and CDR2 is SNEGSKA in the germline V gene (reference sequence). The CDR3 coding sequence is TGCAGTGCTAGAGATCCGGGACTAGAGTACGAGCAGTACTTC. It is translated as CSARDPGLEYEQYF.